The 30 T cell receptor beta chains below all came from one sample that was sequenced in a study of immune evolution from preneoplasia to lung adenocarcinoma. Produced via immunoSEQ multiplex PCR; TCRdb's table is partial and in-frame only. This sample has more than 10,000 clones, with 76% found just once. Sequences were obtained from FFPE normal lung tissue adjacent to the tumor. These receptors were obtained from a person aged 55 to 75 with lung adenocarcinoma. Some clones in this sample may be carry-over from other donors' samples.

This chain links TRBV18 with TRBJ2-7; a weak D match, TRBD1 (6 bases). The V end lost 3 bases, the J end lost 6 bases, and 15 bases lay between the germline ends. The germline CDR1 and CDR2 sequences are KGHSH and LQKENI. CDR3 length equals 14 residues. In DNA form, the CDR3 reads TGTGCCAGCTCACCGAGGGGGAAGTTCGGCGAGCAGTACTTC. This encodes CASSPRGKFGEQYF. Complete variable domain (other parts from reference TRBV18 and TRBJ2-7): NAGVMQNPRHLVRRRGQEARLRCSPMKGHSHVYWYRQLPEEGLKFMVYLQKENIIDESGMPKERFSAEFPKEGPSILRIQQVVRGDSAAYFCASSPRGKFGEQYFGPGTRLTVT.

The chain couples TRBV5-1 to TRBJ2-5; 8 nucleotides align to TRBD1. The CDR3 loop spans 18 amino acids. Germline V lookup: CDR1 SGHRS, CDR2 YFSETQ. The V segment lost 4 bases and the J segment 1 base; nucleotides outside the gene matches: 15. CDR3 sequence reads: CASSRQGNPTGAQETQYF. The CDR3 DNA follows: TGCGCCAGCAGCCGCCAAGGGAACCCGACAGGGGCCCAAGAGACCCAGTACTTC.

A few counts support this clone. This sequence joins TRBV7-9 and TRBJ2-1; D not certain. Trimming removed 10 bases at V and 10 bases at J, with 5 bases between. This CDR3 region has 8 residues. Germline values: CDR1 SEHNR, CDR2 FQNEAQ (reference sequence). CDR3 nucleotides: TGTGCCACAGACGAGCAGTTCTTC. Translated: CATDEQFF.

The chain carries TRBV5-1 and TRBJ2-2, with 8 positions matching TRBD1. With 1 base clipped from V and 2 bases from J, the junction kept 13 bases outside the gene matches. Per the germline V gene, CDR1 is SGHRS and CDR2 is YFSETQ. This CDR3 is built from 19 residues. This chain's CDR3 is CASSLLGQASLGNTGELFF. CDR3 nucleotides: TGCGCCAGCAGCTTGTTGGGACAGGCGTCGCTCGGCAACACCGGGGAGCTGTTTTTT.

This clone was picked up one time. J is TRBJ2-5 and V is TRBV30; D unresolved. The CDR3 has 11 amino acids. V was clipped by 1 base and J by 2 bases, with 2 bases between them. CDR1 is GTSNPN and CDR2 is SVGIG in the germline V gene (reference sequence). This chain's CDR3 is CAWSGQETQYF. The CDR3 nucleotides read TGTGCCTGGAGTGGACAAGAGACCCAGTACTTC.

This clone appeared a single time. The chain couples TRBV5-1 to TRBJ2-7, with 9 bases fitting TRBD1. In germline, CDR1 is SGHRS, CDR2 YFSETQ. The ends lost 4 bases at V and 7 bases at J; junction bases unmatched: 12. The CDR3 runs to 15 residues. CDR3 in amino acids: CASSNRGDRVREQYF. CDR3 in DNA: TGCGCCAGCAGCAACCGAGGGGACAGGGTTCGGGAGCAGTACTTC.

The genes are TRBV7-9 and TRBJ2-1, with 8 positions matching TRBD2. The ends lost 5 bases at V and 6 bases at J; junction bases unmatched: 9. The CDR3 sequence is 15 residues long. Germline CDR1 reads SEHNR; CDR2 reads FQNEAQ (reference sequence). The CDR3 loop reads CASSPGLVFGNEQFF. As DNA, the CDR3 is TGTGCCAGCAGCCCGGGACTAGTCTTCGGCAATGAGCAGTTCTTC.

The genes are TRBV7-3 and TRBJ2-3, with D unresolved. The germline gives CDR1 SGHTA, CDR2 FQGTGA. The CDR3 has 14 amino acids. V lost 1 base and J lost 0, with 5 bases in between. The CDR3 DNA reads as TGTGCCAGCAGCTTAAATCCTAGCACAGATACGCAGTATTTT. This sequence encodes CASSLNPSTDTQYF. The full variable domain, in which reference TRBV7-3 and TRBJ2-3 provide the parts outside the CDR3, is GAGVSQTPSNKVTEKGKYVELRCDPISGHTALYWYRQSLGQGPEFLIYFQGTGAADDSGLPNDRFFAVRPEGSVSTLKIQRTERGDSAVYLCASSLNPSTDTQYFGPGTRLTVL.

The rearrangement uses TRBV9 and TRBJ1-5, with a possible D match to TRBD1 (6 bases). Between the trimmed V and J ends, which lost 0 bases and 4 bases, there was a span of 14 bases. CDR3 length: 16 amino acids. The germline V gene encodes CDR1 SGDLS and CDR2 YYNGEE. The CDR3: CASSVVRQGTNQPQHF. The CDR3 region has the DNA TGTGCCAGCAGCGTAGTGAGGCAGGGGACTAATCAGCCCCAGCATTTT.

This clone was seen only once. V gene TRBV11-2 combines with J gene TRBJ2-7; 7 bases match TRBD2. CDR1 is SGHAT, CDR2 FQNNGV, per germline. V dropped 8 bases and J dropped 2; count of bases not matched to a gene: 9. The CDR3 spans 14 residues. The CDR3 region is CASSEAGDPYEQYF. CDR3 DNA sequence: TGTGCCAGCTCCGAGGCGGGAGACCCCTACGAGCAGTACTTC.

This clone was observed a few times. The chain joins TRBV6-5 to TRBJ1-2; TRBD1 matches 7 bases. V was pared by 0 bases and J by 8 bases, with 12 bases of the junction left unmatched. The CDR3 is 16 residues long. The germline V gene encodes CDR1 MNHEY and CDR2 SVGAGI. The DNA for the CDR3 is TGTGCCAGCAGTTACTCGCCCCGGGACAGCAGGGGAGGCTACACCTTC. This codes for CASSYSPRDSRGGYTF.

This chain uses TRBV11-2 with TRBJ2-5, with D perhaps TRBD2 (7 bases). V was clipped by 1 base and J by 1 base, with 13 bases between them. CDR1 and CDR2 (germline): SGHAT, FQNNGV. CDR3 length: 16 residues. The CDR3 nucleotides are TGTGCCAGCAGCTTAGGCCGGGGAGGGGGCCAAGAGACCCAGTACTTC. Translation gives CASSLGRGGGQETQYF.

The J gene is TRBJ2-1, the V gene TRBV28; 11 positions match TRBD1. This CDR3 region has 16 residues. J gave up 2 bases and V 5 bases, and 5 bases lay outside the gene matches. Germline-derived CDR1 and CDR2 are MDHEN and SYDVKM. The CDR3 protein is CASSPGQGGAYNEQFF. CDR3 nucleotide sequence: TGTGCCAGCAGTCCGGGACAGGGGGGCGCCTACAATGAGCAGTTCTTC.

This chain joins TRBV9 and TRBJ2-3; no clear D gene. V lost 5 bases to trimming and J lost 1 base, with 2 bases between them. The CDR3 runs 11 residues. The germline CDR1 and CDR2 sequences are SGDLS and YYNGEE. The CDR3 reads CASRGTDTQYF. Here the CDR3 DNA reads TGTGCCAGCAGGGGCACAGATACGCAGTATTTT.

The V gene is TRBV7-9, the J gene TRBJ1-5; D gene unclear. Germline lookup yields CDR1 SEHNR and CDR2 FQNEAQ (reference sequence). The CDR3 has 13 amino acids. With 5 bases removed from V and 3 bases from J, the gap between germline ends came to 8 bases. In DNA form, the CDR3 reads TGTGCCAGCAGCAGACGGTCCAATCAGCCCCAGCATTTT. The encoded protein is CASSRRSNQPQHF.

The rearrangement links TRBV14 to TRBJ2-2, with D perhaps TRBD1 (6 bases). Germline V gene sequence: CDR1 SGHDN, CDR2 FVKESK. V was clipped by 4 bases and J by 3 bases, with 12 bases between them. The CDR3 spans 15 residues. For the CDR3, the DNA is TGTGCCAGCAGCCCTGGGACACTATACACCGGGGAGCTGTTTTTT. Translating gives CASSPGTLYTGELFF. Full variable domain (outside the CDR3, taken from reference TRBV14 and TRBJ2-2): EAGVTQFPSHSVIEKGQTVTLRCDPISGHDNLYWYRRVMGKEIKFLLHFVKESKQDESGMPNNRFLAERTGGTYSTLKVQPAELEDSGVYFCASSPGTLYTGELFFGEGSRLTVL.

V usage is TRBV4-2 and J usage is TRBJ2-3, with 8 bases matching TRBD2. CDR1 is LGHNA, CDR2 YNFKEQ, per germline. After removal of 5 bases from V and 4 bases from J, the junction contained 5 bases not matched to a gene. CDR3 length: 14 amino acids. CDR3 loop: CASSFAGGADTQYF. Written as DNA, the CDR3 is TGTGCCAGCAGCTTTGCGGGAGGAGCAGATACGCAGTATTTT.

This clone was seen just once. V gene TRBV10-3 combines with J gene TRBJ2-7; D is unresolved. CDR3 length: 17 amino acids. Germline loops: CDR1 ENHRY, CDR2 SYGVKD. V was shortened by 2 bases and J by 3 bases, with 20 bases between the two germline ends. CDR3 bases: TGTGCCATCAGTGAGGGAGAGGAAAGCCCCTCCCGCTACGAGCAGTACTTC. This sequence encodes CAISEGEESPSRYEQYF.

The rearrangement uses TRBV14 and TRBJ2-1, with 7 nucleotides matching TRBD2. V shed 0 bases, J shed 6 bases, and the junction held 2 bases outside the gene matches. CDR3 length: 14 amino acids. CDR1 is SGHDN, CDR2 FVKESK, per germline. The CDR3 DNA reads TGTGCCAGCAGCCAAGATGGACTAGGCAATGAGCAGTTCTTC. Protein: CASSQDGLGNEQFF.

The CDR3 DNA follows: TGTGCCAGCAGAACACTGAACACTGAAGCTTTCTTT. Translation: CASRTLNTEAFF. J is TRBJ1-1 and V is TRBV11-3; D is ambiguous. Germline lookup yields CDR1 SGHNT and CDR2 YENEEA. Trimming removed 6 bases at V and 0 bases at J, with 5 bases between. CDR3 length: 12 amino acids.

The genes are TRBV9 and TRBJ2-1; 9 bases agree with TRBD2. The trim removed 0 bases at V and 8 bases at J, leaving 6 bases unmatched. CDR3 length: 15 amino acids. Germline assignment: CDR1 SGDLS and CDR2 YYNGEE. Written as DNA, the CDR3 is TGTGCCAGCAGCGTAGGAAGCGGGGGGTGGCATGAGCAGTTCTTC. This encodes CASSVGSGGWHEQFF.

The rearrangement joins TRBV7-9 to TRBJ2-3, with D perhaps matching TRBD2 (5 bases). Germline-derived CDR1 and CDR2 are SEHNR and FQNEAQ (reference sequence). The V gene lost 2 bases and the J gene lost 3 bases, with 12 bases spanning the gap. This CDR3 is built from 15 residues. The CDR3 DNA reads as TGTGCCAGCAGCTTACGAGGGAGTAGGACAGATACGCAGTATTTT. It encodes CASSLRGSRTDTQYF.

The rearrangement joins TRBV9 to TRBJ1-2, with 8 bases fitting TRBD1. CDR3 length equals 16 residues. The germline V gene encodes CDR1 SGDLS and CDR2 YYNGEE. Trimming took 3 bases from V and 1 from J; bases not matched to a gene: 8. The CDR3 loop reads CASSGSTDRVNYGYTF. In DNA, the CDR3 is TGTGCCAGCAGCGGTAGCACGGACAGGGTTAACTATGGCTACACCTTC.

Within the sample, this clone is medium-sized. The chain recombines TRBV4-1 with TRBJ2-1; D gene ambiguous. The CDR3 has 13 residues. Germline V gene lookup returns CDR1 MGHRA and CDR2 YSYEKL. Trimming took off 0 bases at V and 6 bases at J, with 6 bases between the two ends. The CDR3 region is CASSQEIFNEQFF. For the CDR3, the DNA is TGCGCCAGCAGCCAAGAAATCTTCAATGAGCAGTTCTTC.

This clone qualifies as medium-sized. The rearrangement links TRBV6-5 to TRBJ2-3, with TRBD2 matching 13 bases. Unmatched junction bases numbered 7, after V lost 9 bases and J lost 10 bases. Germline CDR1 and CDR2: MNHEY and SVGAGI. This CDR3 contains 13 residues. CDR3 sequence reads: CASWTSGRSAQYF. The CDR3 DNA is TGTGCCAGTTGGACTAGCGGGAGATCTGCGCAGTATTTT.

The CDR3 bases are TGTGCCAGCAGTTGGAAACGGACAGGGCGGCACGAGCAGTACTTC. Protein: CASSWKRTGRHEQYF. The V and J genes are TRBV6-5 and TRBJ2-7, with 8 bases fitting TRBD1. CDR3 length equals 15 residues. The junction had 10 bases not matched to a gene; V was cut back by 4 bases and J by 5 bases. Germline V gene lookup returns CDR1 MNHEY and CDR2 SVGAGI.

The rearrangement joins TRBV7-2 to TRBJ1-2; D is ambiguous. V was trimmed by 1 base and J by 2 bases, leaving 2 bases between them. Germline V CDR1 and CDR2: SGHTA, FQGNSA. The CDR3 spans 12 residues. The CDR3 DNA is TGTGCCAGCAGCTTAGACAACTATGGCTACACCTTC. Amino acids: CASSLDNYGYTF.

The gene calls are TRBV2 and TRBJ1-2, with 7 bases identical to TRBD1. The CDR3 sequence is 14 residues long. The ends lost 6 bases at V and 8 bases at J; junction bases unmatched: 12. Germline V CDR1 and CDR2: SNHLY, FYNNEI. The CDR3 DNA sequence: TGTGCCAGCAGGGTACAGGGGACCACAGGAGGCTACACCTTC. Its translation: CASRVQGTTGGYTF.

This clone showed up just a few times. The J gene is TRBJ1-5, the V gene TRBV30; TRBD1 aligns across 9 bases. Germline V lookup: CDR1 GTSNPN, CDR2 SVGIG (reference sequence). The CDR3 is 14 residues long. Trimming at V came to 3 bases and at J to 4 bases, leaving 4 bases not matched to a gene. CDR3 loop: CAWSFGTGNQPQHF. The CDR3 DNA follows: TGTGCCTGGAGCTTCGGGACAGGGAATCAGCCCCAGCATTTT.

This clone has just one count. This chain uses TRBV4-1 with TRBJ1-2; the D gene is possibly TRBD1 (5 bases). Trimming shortened V by 0 bases and J by 7 bases, and 15 bases separated the two germline ends. CDR3 size: 15 residues. Looked up from germline, CDR1 is MGHRA and CDR2 is YSYEKL. The CDR3 sequence: CASSQDLLGASGYTF. CDR3 coding DNA: TGCGCCAGCAGCCAAGATCTCTTAGGGGCCAGTGGCTACACCTTC.